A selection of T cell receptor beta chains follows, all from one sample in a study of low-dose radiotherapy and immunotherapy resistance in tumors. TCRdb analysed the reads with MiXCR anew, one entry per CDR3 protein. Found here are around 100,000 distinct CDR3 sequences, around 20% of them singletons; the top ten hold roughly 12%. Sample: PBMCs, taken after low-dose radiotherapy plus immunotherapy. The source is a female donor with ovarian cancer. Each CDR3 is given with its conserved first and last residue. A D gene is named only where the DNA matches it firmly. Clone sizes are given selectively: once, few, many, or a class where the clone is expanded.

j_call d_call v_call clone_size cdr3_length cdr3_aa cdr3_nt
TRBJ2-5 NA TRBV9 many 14 CASSVLAGRETQYF TGTGCCAGCAGCGTATTAGCAGGCCGCGAGACCCAGTACTTC
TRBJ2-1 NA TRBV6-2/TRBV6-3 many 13 CASREPGMNEQFF TGTGCCAGCAGGGAGCCGGGAATGAATGAGCAGTTCTTC
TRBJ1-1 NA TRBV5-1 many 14 CASSFESPGRGAFF TGCGCCAGCAGCTTTGAGTCCCCGGGACGGGGAGCTTTCTTT
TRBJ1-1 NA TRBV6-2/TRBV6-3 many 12 CASSLNGGEAFF TGTGCCAGCAGTTTGAACGGCGGTGAAGCTTTCTTT
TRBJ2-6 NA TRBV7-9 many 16 CASSPDSLSGANVLTF TGTGCCAGCAGCCCGGACAGCCTCTCTGGGGCCAACGTCCTGACTTTC
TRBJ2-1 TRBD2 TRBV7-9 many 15 CASSLGGLAGNEQFF TGTGCCAGCAGCTTAGGGGGACTAGCGGGGAATGAGCAGTTCTTC
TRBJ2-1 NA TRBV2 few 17 CASSEAISRVGYNEQFF TGTGCCAGCAGTGAAGCTATCAGCCGGGTGGGCTACAATGAGCAGTTCTTC
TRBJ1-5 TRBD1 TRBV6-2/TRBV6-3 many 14 CATRRTGGNQPQHF TGTGCGACCAGAAGGACAGGAGGCAATCAGCCCCAGCATTTT
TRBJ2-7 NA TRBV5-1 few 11 CASSLGPEQYF TGCGCCAGCAGCTTGGGGCCCGAGCAGTACTTC
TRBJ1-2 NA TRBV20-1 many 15 CSARPSFGDRYGYTF TGCAGTGCTAGACCGTCCTTCGGGGACCGTTATGGCTACACCTTC
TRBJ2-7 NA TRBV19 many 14 CASSIAQNSYEQYF TGTGCCAGTAGTATAGCCCAAAATTCCTACGAGCAGTACTTC
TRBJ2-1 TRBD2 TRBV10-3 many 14 CAIMAGGIYNEQFF TGTGCCATCATGGCGGGGGGAATCTACAATGAGCAGTTCTTC
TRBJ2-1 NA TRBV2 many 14 CASSEALPGIEQFF TGTGCCAGCAGTGAAGCGCTTCCAGGGATTGAGCAGTTCTTC
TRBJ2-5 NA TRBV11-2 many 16 CASSLRLGDRGETQYF TGTGCCAGCAGCTTAAGACTTGGGGATAGAGGAGAGACCCAGTACTTC
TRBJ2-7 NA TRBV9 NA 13 CASSVVGQGHQYF TGTGCCAGCAGCGTAGTAGGGCAGGGGCACCAGTACTTC
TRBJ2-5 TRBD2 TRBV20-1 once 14 CSARERGRGETQYF TGCAGTGCTAGGGAACGCGGGAGAGGAGAGACCCAGTACTTC
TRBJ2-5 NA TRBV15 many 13 CATSRDLSETQYF TGTGCCACCAGCAGGGACTTATCGGAGACCCAGTACTTC
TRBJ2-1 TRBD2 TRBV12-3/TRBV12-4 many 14 CASSLRVEGLAQFF TGTGCCAGCAGTTTGAGGGTCGAGGGACTAGCTCAGTTCTTC
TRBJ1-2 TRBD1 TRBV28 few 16 CASSTGTGGLSYGYTF TGTGCCAGCAGCACCGGGACAGGAGGTTTGAGCTATGGCTACACCTTC
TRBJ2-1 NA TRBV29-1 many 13 CSAKQGYYNEQFF TGCAGCGCCAAACAGGGTTACTACAATGAGCAGTTCTTC
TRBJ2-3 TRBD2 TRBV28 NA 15 CASSWREGLPDTQYF TGTGCCAGCAGTTGGCGGGAGGGCCTTCCTGATACGCAGTATTTT
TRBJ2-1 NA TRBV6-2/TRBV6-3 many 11 CASSRTGEQFF TGTGCCAGCAGCCGGACGGGTGAGCAGTTCTTC
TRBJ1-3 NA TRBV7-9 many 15 CASSLISDGGNTIYF TGTGCCAGCAGCTTAATCTCGGATGGGGGAAACACCATATATTTT
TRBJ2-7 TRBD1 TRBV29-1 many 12 CSVGQGEYEQYF TGCAGCGTGGGACAGGGGGAATACGAGCAGTACTTC
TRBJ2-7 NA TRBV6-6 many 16 CASSYSTQGAGHEEYF TGTGCCAGCAGTTACTCAACTCAAGGTGCAGGGCATGAGGAGTACTTC
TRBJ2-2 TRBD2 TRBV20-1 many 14 CSAPQTGGAGELFF TGCAGTGCCCCACAGACTGGGGGGGCCGGGGAGCTGTTTTTT
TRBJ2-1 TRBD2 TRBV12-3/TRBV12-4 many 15 CASSSPLAGTNEQFF TGTGCCAGCAGTTCGCCCCTAGCGGGGACCAATGAGCAGTTCTTC
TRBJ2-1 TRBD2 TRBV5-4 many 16 CASSLGGGSFDNEQFF TGTGCCAGCAGCTTGGGGGGCGGGAGCTTCGACAATGAGCAGTTCTTC
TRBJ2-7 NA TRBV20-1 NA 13 CSASGGPSGEQYF TGCAGTGCTAGCGGGGGCCCCTCGGGGGAGCAGTACTTC
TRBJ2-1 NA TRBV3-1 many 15 CASSQDRGAYNEQFF TGTGCCAGCAGCCAAGACCGGGGGGCTTACAATGAGCAGTTCTTC
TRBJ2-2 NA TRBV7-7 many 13 CASSSDRLGELFF TGTGCTAGCAGTTCGGACCGGCTCGGGGAGCTGTTTTTT
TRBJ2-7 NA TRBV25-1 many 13 CASRTNGPYEQYF TGTGCCAGCAGGACCAATGGACCCTACGAGCAGTACTTC
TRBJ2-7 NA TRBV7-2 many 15 CASSLAGLGSYEQYF TGTGCCAGCAGCTTAGCGGGACTCGGCTCCTACGAGCAGTACTTC
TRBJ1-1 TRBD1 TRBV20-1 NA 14 CSANGRGRDTEAFF TGCAGTGCCAACGGGAGGGGGCGGGACACTGAAGCTTTCTTT
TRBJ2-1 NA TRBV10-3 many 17 CAISDATGLTAGDEQFF TGTGCCATCAGTGATGCGACCGGGCTGACGGCGGGCGATGAGCAGTTCTTC
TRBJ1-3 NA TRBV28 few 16 CASSTHSGTPGNTIYF TGTGCCAGCAGCACGCACTCCGGGACGCCTGGAAACACCATATATTTT
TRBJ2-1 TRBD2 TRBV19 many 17 CASSVRAGGVSYNEQFF TGTGCCAGTAGTGTACGAGCGGGAGGCGTCTCCTACAATGAGCAGTTCTTC
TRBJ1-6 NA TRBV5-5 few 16 CASSLEMGVAGSPLHF TGTGCCAGCAGCTTGGAGATGGGAGTTGCGGGTTCACCCCTCCACTTT
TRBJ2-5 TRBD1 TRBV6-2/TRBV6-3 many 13 CASSRDRDRGRSF TGTGCCAGCAGTAGAGACCGGGACAGGGGCCGAAGTTTC
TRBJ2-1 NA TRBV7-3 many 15 CASSRQTKLNNEQFF TGTGCCAGCAGCCGACAGACGAAACTGAACAATGAGCAGTTCTTC
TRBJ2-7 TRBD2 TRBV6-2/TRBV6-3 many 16 CASSYSGLAGAYEQYF TGTGCCAGCAGTTACTCGGGGCTAGCGGGAGCGTACGAGCAGTACTTC
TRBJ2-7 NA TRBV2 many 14 CASSRFRGSYEQYF TGTGCCAGCAGTCGCTTCCGCGGGTCCTACGAGCAGTACTTC
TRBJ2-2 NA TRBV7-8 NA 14 CASLPRRNTGELFF TGTGCCAGCCTCCCTCGGAGGAACACCGGGGAGCTGTTTTTT
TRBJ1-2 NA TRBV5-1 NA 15 CASSLATEDYYGYTF TGCGCCAGCAGCTTGGCGACAGAAGACTACTATGGCTACACCTTC
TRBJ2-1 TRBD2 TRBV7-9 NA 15 CASSFPASGNNEQFF TGTGCCAGCAGCTTTCCGGCTAGCGGAAACAATGAGCAGTTCTTC
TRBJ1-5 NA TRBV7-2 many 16 CASSLAAARNHQPQHF TGTGCCAGCAGCCTTGCAGCGGCCAGGAACCATCAGCCCCAGCATTTT
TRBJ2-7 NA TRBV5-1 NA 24 CASTNQTSMYLCASSPTGFHEQYF NA
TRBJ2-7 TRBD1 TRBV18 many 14 CASSPVNRGHEQYF TGTGCCAGCTCACCGGTGAACAGGGGCCACGAGCAGTACTTC
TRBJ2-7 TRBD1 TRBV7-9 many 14 CASETRTGCYEQYF TGTGCCAGCGAGACTAGGACAGGGTGCTACGAGCAGTACTTC
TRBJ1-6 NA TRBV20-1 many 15 CSARGSRAYNSPLHF TGCAGTGCTAGAGGCTCTAGGGCCTATAATTCACCCCTCCACTTT
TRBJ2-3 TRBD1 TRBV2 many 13 CASSETGEGTQYF TGTGCCAGCAGTGAAACAGGGGAAGGTACGCAGTATTTT
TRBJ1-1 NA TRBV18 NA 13 CASSPGGNTEAFF TGTGCCAGCTCACCGGGGGGCAACACTGAAGCTTTCTTT